Here is one T cell receptor beta chain with its context. Trimming pared 6 bases from V and 9 bases from J, leaving 19 bases between. This CDR3 has 14 residues. The germline gives CDR1 SGHRS, CDR2 YFSETQ. The PCR had 60 Vbeta and 13 Jbeta primers. This table comes from immunoSEQ multiplex PCR, and its TCRdb copy is limited to in-frame clones, with some not included. The profile shows some 210,000 clones, over 80% of them singletons. The sample originates from a study of cytomegalovirus exposure and HLA in healthy donors. The TCR was taken from a man younger than 40 in good health and CMV-seronegative. Sequenced sample: PBMCs. The J gene is TRBJ1-3, the V gene TRBV5-1; D is ambiguous. DNA of the CDR3: TGCGCCAGCACGGCGGGCAGCAAAGGAGGCACCATATATTTT. It specifies CASTAGSKGGTIYF.